This T cell receptor beta chain was obtained from a study of shared clonotypes between healthy human individuals. There are 16 residues in the CDR3. All of the donors resided in Nashville, Tennessee, and each was a Caucasian adult. As processed by the authors: Filtering differed for immunoSEQ, which gave only junction sequences without quality scores. Sequencing was performed with immunoSEQ multiplex PCR; in TCRdb, only in-frame clones are kept and a portion is missing. V, J and clone size derive from that table, while D and trimming were established from the DNA sequence. The sample lists about 640,000 clones, around 72% occurring once.

The chain couples TRBV1 to TRBJ2-2. TRBV1 is shown as a pseudogene. The source of this sequence is a woman aged 25 to 39 in good health. The sequenced sample was memory CD4+ T cells sorted from blood. Subset noted: CD45RA-negative fraction. The CDR3 here is CTSSQERGILTGELFF. CDR3 coding DNA: TGCACCAGCAGCCAAGAACGTGGGATCCTCACCGGGGAGCTGTTTTTT.